This T cell receptor beta chain is drawn from a study of blood T cells in healthy people across ages. Whole-study context: Template switching caught about one barcoded beta molecule for each two T cells.

Total RNA amounts of at least 6 micrograms were extracted per sample. With respect to this clonotype: The antigen remains undetermined.

Overall study findings and caveats: Per million T cells, the diversity of TCR beta decreased roughly linearly as age advanced.

V was pared by 7 bases and J by 2 bases, with 8 bases of the junction left unmatched. The length of the CDR3 is 15 residues. From germline, CDR1 is SQVTM and CDR2 ANQGSEA. Then a second PCR, running about 6 to 12 cycles, was carried out with a sample-barcoded 5' primer and a J-beta primer mix. Any given sample supplied a minimum of 2.5 million CDR3-containing paired-end reads. TCRdb redid the calling of the 5' RACE reads with MiXCR, one entry per CDR3 protein. The table shows over 1,300,000 distinct CDR3 sequences, with 45% to 70% occurring only once. Sequencing was done on a sample of blood. The source of this sequence is a man between 18 and 29 years old in good health. The rearrangement uses TRBV29-1 and TRBJ2-1; 10 nucleotides align to TRBD2. CDR3 residues: CSALTSGVTYNEQFF. The CDR3 DNA follows: TGCAGCGCGTTAACTAGCGGGGTAACCTACAATGAGCAGTTCTTC.